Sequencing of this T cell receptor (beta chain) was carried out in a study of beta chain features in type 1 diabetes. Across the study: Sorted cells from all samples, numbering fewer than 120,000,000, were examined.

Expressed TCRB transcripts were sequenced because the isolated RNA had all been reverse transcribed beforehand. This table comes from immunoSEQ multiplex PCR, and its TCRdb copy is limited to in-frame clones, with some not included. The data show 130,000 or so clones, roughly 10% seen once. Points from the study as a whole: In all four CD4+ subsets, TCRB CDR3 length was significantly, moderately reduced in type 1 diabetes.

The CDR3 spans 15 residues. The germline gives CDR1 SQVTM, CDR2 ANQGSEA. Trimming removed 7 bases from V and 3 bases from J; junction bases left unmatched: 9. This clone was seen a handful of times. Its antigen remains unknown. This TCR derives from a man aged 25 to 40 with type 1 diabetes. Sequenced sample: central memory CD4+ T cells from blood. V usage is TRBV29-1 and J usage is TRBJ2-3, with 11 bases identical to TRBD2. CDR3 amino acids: CSASTSGGGTDTQYF. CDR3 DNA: TGCAGCGCCTCTACTAGCGGGGGCGGTACAGATACGCAGTATTTT.